The rows below give T cell receptor beta chains drawn from one sample of a study of early T cells in non-severe SARS-CoV-2 infection. MiXCR was run by TCRdb on the 5' RACE reads, yielding one entry per CDR3 protein. The table includes about 86,000 distinct CDR3 sequences, 13% to 15% detected once. The specimen was whole blood. The receptors were gathered from an adult who was a healthcare worker with PCR-confirmed SARS-CoV-2 infection or an uninfected control (not recorded which). The CDR3 runs from the conserved cysteine through the conserved F or W. Each record gives: CDR3 length, D gene, V gene, J gene, clone size, CDR3 DNA, CDR3 protein. The D gene is left open where the match is weak. Expanded clones get a size class; other rows say once, few or many, or leave the size out.

length: 15; D: TRBD1; V: TRBV7-9; J: TRBJ2-1; size: many; DNA: TGTGCCAGCAGCTCGTGGACAGGCCGCTACAATGAGCAGTTCTTC; CDR3: CASSSWTGRYNEQFF
length: 13; D: NA; V: TRBV27; J: TRBJ1-1; size: few; DNA: TGTGCCAGCAGTTTATTTCGGGGGGCTGAAGCTTTCTTT; CDR3: CASSLFRGAEAFF
length: 15; D: NA; V: TRBV5-5; J: TRBJ2-3; size: many; DNA: TGTGCCAGCAGCCCCGTCGGCGGGGCTGGAGATACGCAGTATTTT; CDR3: CASSPVGGAGDTQYF
length: 12; D: TRBD2; V: TRBV7-9; J: TRBJ2-1; size: NA; DNA: TGTGCCAGCAGGTCTTTAGCGGGAGAAATGTTCTTC; CDR3: CASRSLAGEMFF
length: 11; D: NA; V: TRBV9; J: TRBJ2-7; size: many; DNA: TGTGCCAGCGGGACCACCTACGAGCAGTACTTC; CDR3: CASGTTYEQYF
length: 16; D: TRBD2; V: TRBV11-2; J: TRBJ2-3; size: few; DNA: TGTGCCAGCAGCCCCCCCGGGCTGGGAGGGACAGATACGCAGTATTTT; CDR3: CASSPPGLGGTDTQYF
length: 16; D: TRBD2; V: TRBV13; J: TRBJ2-7; size: many; DNA: TGTGCCAGCAGCTTAAGCGGGGGGGGCTCCTCCTACGAGCAGTACTTC; CDR3: CASSLSGGGSSYEQYF
length: 15; D: NA; V: TRBV3-1; J: TRBJ2-7; size: few; DNA: TGTGCCAGCAGCCAAGAGTCAACAGTCCTCTACGAGCAGTACTTC; CDR3: CASSQESTVLYEQYF
length: 15; D: TRBD2; V: TRBV7-9; J: TRBJ2-3; size: NA; DNA: TGTGCCAGCAGCCGACCTGGGAGCGGGAGCGATACGCAGTATTTT; CDR3: CASSRPGSGSDTQYF
length: 17; D: TRBD2; V: TRBV7-6; J: TRBJ2-2; size: many; DNA: TGTGCCAGCAGCTTAGGGGGGACTAGCGGGATAACCGGGGAGCTGTTTTTT; CDR3: CASSLGGTSGITGELFF